This is a list of T cell receptor beta chains from one sample in a study of T-cell memory formation after mild COVID-19. Via MiXCR, TCRdb re-called the 5' RACE reads, giving one row per CDR3 protein. This sample has 350,000 to 450,000 distinct CDR3 sequences; roughly 20% occur once, and the top ten carry 7.5% to 9.5%. Sample: PBMCs or a T cell subset sorted from them (not recorded which). These receptor sequences come from an adult woman who had mild COVID-19 (a few samples of this study predate the infection). Cell type and time point are not known. Each CDR3 is given with its conserved first and last residue. D genes are given only for firm matches. Some rows mark clone size as missing; the rest say once, few, many or name a class of expanded clone.

clone size | J gene | V gene | D gene | CDR3 DNA | CDR3 protein
few | TRBJ2-3 | TRBV5-1 | - | TGCGCCAGCAGCTTGGGCTATAACAGGGATTCTAGCACAGATACGCAGTATTTT | CASSLGYNRDSSTDTQYF
- | TRBJ2-5 | TRBV7-6 | - | TGTGCCAGCAGCTTATGGGGCAGCACCCTCCAAGAGACCCAGTACTTC | CASSLWGSTLQETQYF
few | TRBJ2-5 | TRBV24-1 | TRBD1 | TGTGCCACCAGTGATTTGTCGTGGACAGGGGCAGAGACCCAGTACTTC | CATSDLSWTGAETQYF
- | TRBJ2-7 | TRBV7-7 | TRBD1 | TGTGCCAGCAGCCCCGGGACAGGGAGCGGCTACGAGCAGTACTTC | CASSPGTGSGYEQYF
few | TRBJ2-2 | TRBV6-2/TRBV6-3 | TRBD2 | TGTGCCAGCAGAGTCGCCTCGCTAGGACTAGCGGTGAACACCGGGGAGCTGTTTTTT | CASRVASLGLAVNTGELFF
- | TRBJ2-2 | TRBV24-1 | - | TGTGCCACCAGCCCTACAGGGAACCGGGAGCTGTTTTTT | CATSPTGNRELFF
- | TRBJ2-3 | TRBV6-5 | TRBD1 | TGTGCCAGCAGAGGGAGACAGGGCCCTATTGGCACAGATACGCAGTATTTT | CASRGRQGPIGTDTQYF
- | TRBJ1-4 | TRBV18 | - | TGTGCCAGCTCACCAGGGGAAAAACTGTTTTTT | CASSPGEKLFF
- | TRBJ1-3 | TRBV20-1 | - | TGCAGTGCTAGGGGCCTCTCTGGAAACACCATATATTTT | CSARGLSGNTIYF
- | TRBJ2-7 | TRBV11-2 | - | TGTGCCAGCAGCATGACGACAAGCGAAGGCTACGAGCAGTACTTC | CASSMTTSEGYEQYF
- | TRBJ2-5 | TRBV3-1 | - | TGTGCCAGCAGCCAAGGCGTCCAGTACTTC | CASSQGVQYF
- | TRBJ1-1 | TRBV3-1 | TRBD1 | TGTGCCAGCACCAATATACAAGGGGGCCAGAACACTGAAGCTTTCTTT | CASTNIQGGQNTEAFF
- | TRBJ2-3 | TRBV7-6 | - | TGTGCCAGCAGTCCACAAGGGTTCAGCACGCAGTATTTT | CASSPQGFSTQYF
few | TRBJ1-1 | TRBV14 | - | TGTGCCAGCAGCCAAGACCAGGGCCAGGAGCTGGCTTTCTTT | CASSQDQGQELAFF
- | TRBJ2-3 | TRBV20-1 | - | TGCAGTGCGAGACCATCTAGCACAGATACGCAGTATTTT | CSARPSSTDTQYF
- | TRBJ2-1 | TRBV15 | TRBD1 | TGTGCCACCAGGACAGGGGGCAATGAGCAGTTCTTC | CATRTGGNEQFF
few | TRBJ1-4 | TRBV3-1 | - | TGTGCCAGCAGCCAGGCTTATAATGAAAAACTGTTTTTT | CASSQAYNEKLFF
few | TRBJ2-5 | TRBV18 | TRBD2 | TGTGCCAGCTCACCGCCGACTAGCGCCGCGGAGACCCAGTACTTC | CASSPPTSAAETQYF
few | TRBJ2-1 | TRBV7-9 | - | TGTGCCAGCAGCTCCTCGGGGGTACAGGAGCAGTTCTTC | CASSSSGVQEQFF
few | TRBJ1-3 | TRBV5-1 | - | TGCGCCAGCAGCCCGGACTCCTCTGGAAACACCATATATTTT | CASSPDSSGNTIYF
few | TRBJ2-5 | TRBV6-6 | - | TGTGCCAGCAGTTCCCACAGGGTAAACCAAGAGACCCAGTACTTC | CASSSHRVNQETQYF
many | TRBJ1-4 | TRBV7-9 | TRBD1 | TGTGCCAGCAGCTTGGGACAGGGAAATGAAAAACTGTTTTTT | CASSLGQGNEKLFF
- | TRBJ1-2 | TRBV4-2 | TRBD1 | TGTGCCAGCAGCCAAGTAGAGGGGAGACAGGGGATCAACTATGGCTACACCTTC | CASSQVEGRQGINYGYTF
few | TRBJ2-1 | TRBV2 | - | TGTGCCAGCAGCCCTACAGGGACCTCCTACAATGAGCAGTTCTTC | CASSPTGTSYNEQFF
- | TRBJ2-1 | TRBV6-5 | - | TGTGCCAGCAGTTACTCGTCTCTCTTAAATGAGCAGTTCTTC | CASSYSSLLNEQFF
few | TRBJ2-3 | TRBV20-1 | TRBD2 | TGCAGTGCTAGACGTAGCGGGAGAGAAGATACGCAGTATTTT | CSARRSGREDTQYF
- | TRBJ2-1 | TRBV29-1 | TRBD2 | TGCAGCGTTGAAGAGACCGGGCGGGGGGGCCTCGATGAGCAGTTCTTC | CSVEETGRGGLDEQFF
- | TRBJ2-5 | TRBV12-3/TRBV12-4 | - | TGTGCCAGCAGCGGGGCCCTCTCAGAGACCCAGTACTTC | CASSGALSETQYF
once | TRBJ2-2 | TRBV9 | TRBD2 | TGTGCCAGCAGCCTACCTAGCGGGAGGGCCTATACCGGGGAGCTGTTTTTT | CASSLPSGRAYTGELFF
- | TRBJ1-2 | TRBV20-1 | TRBD1 | TGCAGTGCTAGAGGACAGGGACGGAGCTACACCTTC | CSARGQGRSYTF
few | TRBJ2-1 | TRBV5-4 | - | TGTGCCAGCAGCCCCGGGCCTTACACCTACAATGAGCAGTTCTTC | CASSPGPYTYNEQFF
- | TRBJ2-7 | TRBV20-1 | - | TGCAGTGCTAGAGAAAGAAGTCCCTACGAGCAGTACTTC | CSARERSPYEQYF
- | TRBJ2-3 | TRBV5-1 | TRBD1 | TGCGCCAGCAGTCAGGGGGCAGGAGATACGCAGTATTTT | CASSQGAGDTQYF
- | TRBJ1-5 | TRBV20-1 | TRBD1 | TGCAGTGCGGGGACAGGGGGTCAGCCCCAGCATTTT | CSAGTGGQPQHF
- | TRBJ2-1 | TRBV12-3/TRBV12-4 | - | TGTGCCAGCAGTGCGACTAGCTCCTACAATGAGCAGTTCTTC | CASSATSSYNEQFF
- | TRBJ2-3 | TRBV12-3/TRBV12-4 | - | TGTGCCAGCAGTTTGGGGGGGCCTGGCACAGATACGCAGTATTTT | CASSLGGPGTDTQYF
- | TRBJ2-3 | TRBV12-3/TRBV12-4 | - | TGTGCCAGCAGTTCTCAACAAAGTGGTACGCAGTATTTT | CASSSQQSGTQYF
- | TRBJ2-3 | TRBV6-2/TRBV6-3 | TRBD2 | TGTGCCAGCAGTTCTAGCGGGAGGGGAGATACGCAGTATTTT | CASSSSGRGDTQYF
- | TRBJ2-5 | TRBV25-1 | - | TGTGCCAGCGAAGGATGGGAACTAGGCCTGGCGACCCAGTACTTC | CASEGWELGLATQYF
few | TRBJ1-6 | TRBV7-9 | - | TGTGCCAGCAGCTTACGGGGGAATAATTCACCCCTCCACTTT | CASSLRGNNSPLHF
many | TRBJ2-7 | TRBV20-1 | - | TGCAGTGCCCTGACAGGTTCCTACGAGCAGTACTTC | CSALTGSYEQYF
few | TRBJ2-6 | TRBV24-1 | - | TGTGCCACCAGTGATTTGCAAGAGGGGACCAACGTCCTGACTTTC | CATSDLQEGTNVLTF